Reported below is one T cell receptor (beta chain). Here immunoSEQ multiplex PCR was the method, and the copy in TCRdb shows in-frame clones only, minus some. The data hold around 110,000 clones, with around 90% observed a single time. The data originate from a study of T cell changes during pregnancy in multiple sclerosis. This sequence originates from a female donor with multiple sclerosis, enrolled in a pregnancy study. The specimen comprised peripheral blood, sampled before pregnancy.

CDR3 bases: TGTGCCAGCAGCTTAGCGGGAGATGTTGTAGATACGCAGTATTTT. Translated, it gives CASSLAGDVVDTQYF. This chain uses TRBV7-9 with TRBJ2-3; possibly TRBD2 for D (5 bases). In germline, CDR1 is SEHNR, CDR2 FQNEAQ (reference sequence). The CDR3 runs 15 residues. V lost 0 bases, J lost 5 bases, and 12 bases lay in between.